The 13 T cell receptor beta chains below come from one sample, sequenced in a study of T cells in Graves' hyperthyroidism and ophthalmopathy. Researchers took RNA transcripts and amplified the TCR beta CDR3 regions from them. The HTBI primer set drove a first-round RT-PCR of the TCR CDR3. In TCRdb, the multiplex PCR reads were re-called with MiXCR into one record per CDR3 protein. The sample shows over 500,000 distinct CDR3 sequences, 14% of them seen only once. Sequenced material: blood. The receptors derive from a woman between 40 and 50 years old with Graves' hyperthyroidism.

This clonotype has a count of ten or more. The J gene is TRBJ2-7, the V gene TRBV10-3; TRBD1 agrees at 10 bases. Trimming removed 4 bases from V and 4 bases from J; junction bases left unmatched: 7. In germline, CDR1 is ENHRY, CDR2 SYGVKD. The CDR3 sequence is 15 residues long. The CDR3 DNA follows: TGTGCCATCAGTGCCCAAGACAGGGGGCTATACGAGCAGTACTTC. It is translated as CAISAQDRGLYEQYF.

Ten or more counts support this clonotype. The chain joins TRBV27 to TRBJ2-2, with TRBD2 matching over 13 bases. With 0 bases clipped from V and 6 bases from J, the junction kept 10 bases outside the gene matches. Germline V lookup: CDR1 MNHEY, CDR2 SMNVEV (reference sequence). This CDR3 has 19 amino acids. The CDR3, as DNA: TGTGCCAGCAGTTTATCCCGACTAGCGGGAGGCCGGGGAGCCGGGGAGCTGTTTTTT. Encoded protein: CASSLSRLAGGRGAGELFF.

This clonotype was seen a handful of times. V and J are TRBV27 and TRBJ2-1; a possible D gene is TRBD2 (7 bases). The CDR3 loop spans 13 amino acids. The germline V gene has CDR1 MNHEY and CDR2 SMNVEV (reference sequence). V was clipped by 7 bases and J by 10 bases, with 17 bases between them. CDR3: CASNKGGGGEQFF. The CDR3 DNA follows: TGTGCCAGCAACAAGGGGGGCGGGGGCGAGCAGTTCTTC.

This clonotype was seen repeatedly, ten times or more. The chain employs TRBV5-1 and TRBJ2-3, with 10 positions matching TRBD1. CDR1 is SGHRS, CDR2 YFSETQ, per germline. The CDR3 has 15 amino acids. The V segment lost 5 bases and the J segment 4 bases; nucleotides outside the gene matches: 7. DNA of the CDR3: TGCGCCAGCAGTAAGGGACAGGGGATCGCAGATACGCAGTATTTT. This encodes CASSKGQGIADTQYF.

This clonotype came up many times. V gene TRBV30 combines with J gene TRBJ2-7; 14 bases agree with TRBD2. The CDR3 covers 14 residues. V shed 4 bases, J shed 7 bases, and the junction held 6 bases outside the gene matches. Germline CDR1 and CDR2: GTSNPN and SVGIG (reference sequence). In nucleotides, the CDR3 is TGTGCCTGGACAGGACTAGCGGGAGGAGGGGAGCAGTACTTC. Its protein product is CAWTGLAGGGEQYF.

CDR3 DNA sequence: TGTGCCACCAGCAGAGATCGGCAGGGGGCTGACACTGAAGCTTTCTTT. Translated, it gives CATSRDRQGADTEAFF. The gene calls are TRBV15 and TRBJ1-1; 8 bases align to TRBD1. Germline V gene sequence: CDR1 LNHNV, CDR2 YYDKDF (reference sequence). The CDR3 has 16 residues. Losses at the gene ends were 0 bases for V and 3 bases for J; bases not matched to a gene: 6. Full variable domain (missing parts from reference TRBV15 and TRBJ1-1): DAMVIQNPRYQVTQFGKPVTLSCSQTLNHNVMYWYQQKSSQAPKLLFHYYDKDFNNEADTPDNFQSRRPNTSFCFLDIRSPGLGDTAMYLCATSRDRQGADTEAFFGQGTRLTVV.

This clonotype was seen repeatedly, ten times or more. CDR3 region: CASSFDRGYNSPLHF. Written as DNA, the CDR3 is TGTGCCAGCAGCTTCGACAGGGGCTATAATTCACCCCTCCACTTT. The chain uses TRBV7-2 and TRBJ1-6, with 8 nucleotides matching TRBD1. The CDR3 runs to 15 residues. V was clipped by 3 bases and J by 3 bases; unmatched bases: 1. Germline lookup yields CDR1 SGHTA and CDR2 FQGNSA. Combining the CDR3 with reference TRBV7-2 and TRBJ1-6 gives the whole variable domain GAGVSQSPSNKVTEKGKDVELRCDPISGHTALYWYRQSLGQGLEFLIYFQGNSAPDKSGLPSDRFSAERTGGSVSTLTIQRTQQEDSAVYLCASSFDRGYNSPLHFGNGTRLTVT.

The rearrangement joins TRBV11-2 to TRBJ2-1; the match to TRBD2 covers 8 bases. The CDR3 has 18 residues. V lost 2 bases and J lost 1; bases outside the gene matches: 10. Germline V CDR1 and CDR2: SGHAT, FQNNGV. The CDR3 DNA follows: TGTGCCAGCAGCTTAAATCCGGGAGGGCCGGCGTCCTACAATGAGCAGTTCTTC. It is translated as CASSLNPGGPASYNEQFF.

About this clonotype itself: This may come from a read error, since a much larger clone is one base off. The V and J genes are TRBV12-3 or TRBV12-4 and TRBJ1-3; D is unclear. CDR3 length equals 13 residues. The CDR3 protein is CASSGFRGSTIYF. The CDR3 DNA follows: TGTGCCAGTTCGGGGTTTCGGGGAAGCACCATATATTTT.

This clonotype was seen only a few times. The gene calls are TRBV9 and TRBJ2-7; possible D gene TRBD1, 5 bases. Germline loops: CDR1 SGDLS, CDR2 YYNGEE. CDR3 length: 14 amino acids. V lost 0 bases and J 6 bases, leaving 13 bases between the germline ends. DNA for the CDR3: TGTGCCAGCAGCGTAGACGGGCAGGGCACCGAGCAGTACTTC. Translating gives CASSVDGQGTEQYF.

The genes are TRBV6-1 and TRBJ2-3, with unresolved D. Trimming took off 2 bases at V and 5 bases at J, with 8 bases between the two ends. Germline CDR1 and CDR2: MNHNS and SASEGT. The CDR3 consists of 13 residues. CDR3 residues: CASSERTVDTQYF. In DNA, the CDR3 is TGTGCCAGCAGTGAAAGGACGGTAGATACGCAGTATTTT.

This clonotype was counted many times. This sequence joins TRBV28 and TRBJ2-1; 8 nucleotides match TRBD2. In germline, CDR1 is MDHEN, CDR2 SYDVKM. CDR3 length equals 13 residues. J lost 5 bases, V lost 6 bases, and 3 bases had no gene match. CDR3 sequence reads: CASRAAGDNEQFF. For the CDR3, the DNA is TGTGCCAGCAGGGCAGCGGGGGACAATGAGCAGTTCTTC.

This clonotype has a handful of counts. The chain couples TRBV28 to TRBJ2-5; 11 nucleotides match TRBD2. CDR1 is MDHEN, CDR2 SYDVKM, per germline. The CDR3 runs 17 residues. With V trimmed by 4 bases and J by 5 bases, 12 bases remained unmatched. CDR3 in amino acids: CASSYVSSGRLWETQYF. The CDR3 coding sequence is TGTGCCAGCAGTTACGTTTCTAGCGGGAGGTTGTGGGAGACCCAGTACTTC.